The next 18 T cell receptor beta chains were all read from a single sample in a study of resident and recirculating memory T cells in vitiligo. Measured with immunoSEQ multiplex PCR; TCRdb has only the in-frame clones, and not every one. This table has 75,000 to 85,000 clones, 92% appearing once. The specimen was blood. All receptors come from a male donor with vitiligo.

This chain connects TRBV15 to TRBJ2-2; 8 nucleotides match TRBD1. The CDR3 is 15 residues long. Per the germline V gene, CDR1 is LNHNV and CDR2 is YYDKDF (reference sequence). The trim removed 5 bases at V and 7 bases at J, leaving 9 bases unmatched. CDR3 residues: CATSGSRGLGGELFF. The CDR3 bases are TGTGCCACCAGCGGATCCAGGGGGCTAGGCGGGGAGCTGTTTTTT.

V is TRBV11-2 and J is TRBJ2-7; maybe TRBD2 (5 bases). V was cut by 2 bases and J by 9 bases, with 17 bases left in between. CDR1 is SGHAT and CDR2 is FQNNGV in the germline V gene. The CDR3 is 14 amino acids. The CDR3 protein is CASSLMAGDEGQYF. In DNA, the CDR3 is TGTGCCAGCAGCTTAATGGCCGGGGATGAGGGGCAGTACTTC.

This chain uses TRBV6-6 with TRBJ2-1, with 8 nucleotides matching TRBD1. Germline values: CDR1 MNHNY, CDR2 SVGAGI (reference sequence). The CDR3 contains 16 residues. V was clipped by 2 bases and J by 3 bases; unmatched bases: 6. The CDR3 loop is CASSYGRGRSYNEQFF. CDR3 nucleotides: TGTGCCAGCAGTTACGGCAGGGGGCGTAGCTACAATGAGCAGTTCTTC.

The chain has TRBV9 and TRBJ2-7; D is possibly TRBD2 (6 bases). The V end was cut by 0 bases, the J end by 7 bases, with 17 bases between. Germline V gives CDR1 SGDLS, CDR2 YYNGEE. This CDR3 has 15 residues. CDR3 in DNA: TGTGCCAGCAGCGTAGCTCCTAGCGATCTCTCGGAGCAGTACTTC. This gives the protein CASSVAPSDLSEQYF. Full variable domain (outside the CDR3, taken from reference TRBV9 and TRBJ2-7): DSGVTQTPKHLITATGQRVTLRCSPRSGDLSVYWYQQSLDQGLQFLIQYYNGEERAKGNILERFSAQQFPDLHSELNLSSLELGDSALYFCASSVAPSDLSEQYFGPGTRLTVT.

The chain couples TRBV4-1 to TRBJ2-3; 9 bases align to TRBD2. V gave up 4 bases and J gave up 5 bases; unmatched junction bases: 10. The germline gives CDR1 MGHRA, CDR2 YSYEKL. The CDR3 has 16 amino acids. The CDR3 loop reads CASSPRGAGGRDTQYF. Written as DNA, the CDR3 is TGCGCCAGCAGCCCTCGAGGAGCGGGAGGACGAGATACGCAGTATTTT.

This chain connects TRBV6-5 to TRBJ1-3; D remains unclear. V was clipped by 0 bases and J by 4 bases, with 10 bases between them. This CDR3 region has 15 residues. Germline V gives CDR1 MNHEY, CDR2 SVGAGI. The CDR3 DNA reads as TGTGCCAGCAGTTACTCGGAGGTGGCGGGAAACACCATATATTTT. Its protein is CASSYSEVAGNTIYF.

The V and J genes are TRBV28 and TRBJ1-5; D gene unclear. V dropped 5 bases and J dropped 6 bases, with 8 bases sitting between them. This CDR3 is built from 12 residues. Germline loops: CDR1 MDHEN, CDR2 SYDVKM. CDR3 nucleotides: TGTGCCAGCAGTCCCCCTTCTCAGCCCCAGCATTTT. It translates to CASSPPSQPQHF. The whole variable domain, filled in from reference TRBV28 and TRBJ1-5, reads DVKVTQSSRYLVKRTGEKVFLECVQDMDHENMFWYRQDPGLGLRLIYFSYDVKMKEKGDIPEGYSVSREKKERFSLILESASTNQTSMYLCASSPPSQPQHFGDGTRLSIL.

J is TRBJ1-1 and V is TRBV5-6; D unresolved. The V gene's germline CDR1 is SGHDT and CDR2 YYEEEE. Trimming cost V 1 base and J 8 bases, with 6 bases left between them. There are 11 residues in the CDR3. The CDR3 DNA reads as TGTGCCAGCAGCTTGTCGCAGGAAGCTTTCTTT. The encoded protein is CASSLSQEAFF. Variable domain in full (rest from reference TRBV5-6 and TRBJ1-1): DAGVTQSPTHLIKTRGQQVTLRCSPKSGHDTVSWYQQALGQGPQFIFQYYEEEERQRGNFPDRFSGHQFPNYSSELNVNALLLGDSALYLCASSLSQEAFFGQGTRLTVV.

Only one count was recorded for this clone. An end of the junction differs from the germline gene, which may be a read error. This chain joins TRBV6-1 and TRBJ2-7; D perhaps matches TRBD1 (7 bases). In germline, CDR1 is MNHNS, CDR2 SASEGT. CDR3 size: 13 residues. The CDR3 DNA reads TGTGCCAGCAGTGAATGGACAGGACTACAGGAACACTTC. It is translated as CASSEWTGLQEHF.

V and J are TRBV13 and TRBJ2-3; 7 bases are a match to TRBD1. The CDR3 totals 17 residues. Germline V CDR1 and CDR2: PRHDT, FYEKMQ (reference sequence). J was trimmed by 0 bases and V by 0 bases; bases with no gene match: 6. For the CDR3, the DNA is TGTGCCAGCAGCTTAGGGAGAGGGACAGCTAGCACAGATACGCAGTATTTT. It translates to CASSLGRGTASTDTQYF.

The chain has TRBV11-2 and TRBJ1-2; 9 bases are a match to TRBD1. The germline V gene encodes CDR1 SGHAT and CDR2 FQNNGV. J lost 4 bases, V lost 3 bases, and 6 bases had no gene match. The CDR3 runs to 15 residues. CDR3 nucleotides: TGTGCCAGCAGCTTGGTGCGACAGGGGGGCTATGGCTACACCTTC. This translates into CASSLVRQGGYGYTF.

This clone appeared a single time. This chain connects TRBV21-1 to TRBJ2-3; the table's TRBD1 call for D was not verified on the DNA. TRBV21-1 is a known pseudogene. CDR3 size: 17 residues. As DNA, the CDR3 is TGTGCCAGCAGCAAAGTTCGCCGACAGGGACAGACAGATACGCAGTATTTT. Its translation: CASSKVRRQGQTDTQYF.

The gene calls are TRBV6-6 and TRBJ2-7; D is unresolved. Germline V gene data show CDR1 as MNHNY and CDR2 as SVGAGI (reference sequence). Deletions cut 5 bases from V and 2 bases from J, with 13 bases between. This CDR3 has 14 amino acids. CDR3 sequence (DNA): TGTGCCAGCAGTCCTTTATCCGGAGCCTACGAGCAGTACTTC. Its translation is CASSPLSGAYEQYF.

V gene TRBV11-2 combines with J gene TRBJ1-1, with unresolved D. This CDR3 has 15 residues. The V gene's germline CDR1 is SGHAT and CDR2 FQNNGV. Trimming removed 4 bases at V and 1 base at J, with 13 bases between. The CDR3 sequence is CASSSRTGKNTEAFF. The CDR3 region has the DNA TGTGCCAGCAGCTCCCGAACCGGTAAGAACACTGAAGCTTTCTTT. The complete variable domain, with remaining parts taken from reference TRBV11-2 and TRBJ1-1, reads EAGVAQSPRYKIIEKRQSVAFWCNPISGHATLYWYQQILGQGPKLLIQFQNNGVVDDSQLPKDRFSAERLKGVDSTLKIQPAKLEDSAVYLCASSSRTGKNTEAFFGQGTRLTVV.

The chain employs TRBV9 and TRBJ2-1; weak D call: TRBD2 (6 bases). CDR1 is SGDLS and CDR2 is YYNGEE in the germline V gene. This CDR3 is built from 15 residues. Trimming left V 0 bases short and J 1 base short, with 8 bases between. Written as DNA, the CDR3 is TGTGCCAGCAGCGTAGACGGGAGATCCTACAATGAGCAGTTCTTC. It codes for CASSVDGRSYNEQFF.

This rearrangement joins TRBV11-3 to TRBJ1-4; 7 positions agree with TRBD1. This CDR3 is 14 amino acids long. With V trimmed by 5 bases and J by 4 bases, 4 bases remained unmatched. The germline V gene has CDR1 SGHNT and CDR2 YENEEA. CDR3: CASSPGQLNEKLFF. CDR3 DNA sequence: TGTGCCAGCAGCCCGGGACAGCTTAATGAAAAACTGTTTTTT. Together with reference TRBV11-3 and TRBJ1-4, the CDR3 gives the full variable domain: EAGVVQSPRYKIIEKKQPVAFWCNPISGHNTLYWYLQNLGQGPELLIRYENEEAVDDSQLPKDRFSAERLKGVDSTLKIQPAELGDSAVYLCASSPGQLNEKLFFGSGTQLSVL.

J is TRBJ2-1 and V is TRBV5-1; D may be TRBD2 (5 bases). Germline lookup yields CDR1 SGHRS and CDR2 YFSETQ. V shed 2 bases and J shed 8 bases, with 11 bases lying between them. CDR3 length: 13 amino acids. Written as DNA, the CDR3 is TGCGCCAGCAGCTTCGGAGCCGGGGATGAGCAGTTCTTC. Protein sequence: CASSFGAGDEQFF. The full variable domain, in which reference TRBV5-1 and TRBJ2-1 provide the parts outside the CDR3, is KAGVTQTPRYLIKTRGQQVTLSCSPISGHRSVSWYQQTPGQGLQFLFEYFSETQRNKGNFPGRFSGRQFSNSRSEMNVSTLELGDSALYLCASSFGAGDEQFFGPGTRLTVL.

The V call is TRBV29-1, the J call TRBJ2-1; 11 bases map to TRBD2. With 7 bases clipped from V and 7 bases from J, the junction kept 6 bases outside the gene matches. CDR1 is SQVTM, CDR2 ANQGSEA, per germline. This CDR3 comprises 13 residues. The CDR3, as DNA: TGCAGCGCGACTAGCGGGACGTGGAATGAGCAGTTCTTC. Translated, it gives CSATSGTWNEQFF.